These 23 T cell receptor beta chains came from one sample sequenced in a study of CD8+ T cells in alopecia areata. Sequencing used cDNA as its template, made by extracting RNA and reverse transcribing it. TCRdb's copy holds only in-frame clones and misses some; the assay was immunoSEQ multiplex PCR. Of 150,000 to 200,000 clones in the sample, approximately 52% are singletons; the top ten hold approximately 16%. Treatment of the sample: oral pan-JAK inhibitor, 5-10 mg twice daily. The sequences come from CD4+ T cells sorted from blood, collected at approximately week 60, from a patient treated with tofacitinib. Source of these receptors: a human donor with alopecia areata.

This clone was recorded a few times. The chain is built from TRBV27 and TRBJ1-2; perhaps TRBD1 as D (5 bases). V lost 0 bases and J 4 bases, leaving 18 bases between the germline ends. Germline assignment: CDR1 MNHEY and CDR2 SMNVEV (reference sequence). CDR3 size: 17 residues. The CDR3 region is CASSLSARPGARYGYTF. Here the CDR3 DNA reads TGTGCCAGCAGTTTATCAGCCCGTCCCGGGGCCCGCTATGGCTACACCTTC.

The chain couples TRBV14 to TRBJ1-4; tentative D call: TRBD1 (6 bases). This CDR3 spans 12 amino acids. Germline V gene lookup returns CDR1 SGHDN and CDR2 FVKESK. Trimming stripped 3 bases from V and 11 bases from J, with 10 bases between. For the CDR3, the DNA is TGTGCCAGCAGCCACGGCAGGGGTAAACTGTTTTTT. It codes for CASSHGRGKLFF.

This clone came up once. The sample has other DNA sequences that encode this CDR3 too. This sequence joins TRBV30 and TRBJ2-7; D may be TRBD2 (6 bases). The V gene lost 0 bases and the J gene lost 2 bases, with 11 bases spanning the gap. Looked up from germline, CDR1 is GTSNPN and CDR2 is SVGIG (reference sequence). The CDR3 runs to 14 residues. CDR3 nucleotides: TGTGCCTGGAGTGTAAACCGCGGGGCCTACGAGCAGTACTTC. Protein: CAWSVNRGAYEQYF.

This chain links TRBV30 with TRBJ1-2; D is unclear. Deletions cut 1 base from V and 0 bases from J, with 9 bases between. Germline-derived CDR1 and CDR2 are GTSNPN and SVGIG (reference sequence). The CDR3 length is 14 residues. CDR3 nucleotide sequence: TGTGCCTGGAGTGGCATCACCCCTAACTATGGCTACACCTTC. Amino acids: CAWSGITPNYGYTF. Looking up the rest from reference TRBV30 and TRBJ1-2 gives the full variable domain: SQTIHQWPATLVQPVGSPLSLECTVEGTSNPNLYWYRQAAGRGLQLLFYSVGIGQISSEVPQNLSASRPQDRQFILSSKKLLLSDSGFYLCAWSGITPNYGYTFGSGTRLTVV.

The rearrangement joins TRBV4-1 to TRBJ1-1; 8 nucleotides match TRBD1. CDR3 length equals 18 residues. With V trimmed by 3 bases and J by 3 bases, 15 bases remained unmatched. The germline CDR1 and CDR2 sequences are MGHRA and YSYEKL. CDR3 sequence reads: CASSQEHLTTGEYTEAFF. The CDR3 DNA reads TGCGCCAGCAGCCAGGAGCACCTCACGACAGGGGAGTACACTGAAGCTTTCTTT.

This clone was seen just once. Here the CDR3 DNA reads TGTGCCAGCAGGAGGGAGGGCGTCGGGAGGTACGAGCAGTACTTC. Translating gives CASRREGVGRYEQYF. The rearrangement uses TRBV2 and TRBJ2-7, with TRBD2 matching 7 bases. The CDR3 spans 15 residues. The V gene's germline CDR1 is SNHLY and CDR2 FYNNEI. Trimming removed 6 bases from V and 4 bases from J; junction bases left unmatched: 12.

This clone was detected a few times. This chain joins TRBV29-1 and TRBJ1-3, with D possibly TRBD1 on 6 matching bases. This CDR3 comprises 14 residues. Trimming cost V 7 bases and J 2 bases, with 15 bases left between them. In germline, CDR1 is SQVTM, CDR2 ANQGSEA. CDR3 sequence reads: CSGRTGQTGNTIYF. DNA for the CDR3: TGCAGCGGTAGGACGGGACAAACTGGAAACACCATATATTTT.

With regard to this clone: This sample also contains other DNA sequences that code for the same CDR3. The CDR3 nucleotides read TGTGCCAGCAGGCAGGGGTATAATTCACCCCTCCACTTT. Translation: CASRQGYNSPLHF. V and J are TRBV6-5 and TRBJ1-6; D is perhaps TRBD1 (6 bases). CDR1 is MNHEY and CDR2 is SVGAGI in the germline V gene. Deletions cut 6 bases from V and 4 bases from J, with 7 bases between. This CDR3 spans 13 amino acids.

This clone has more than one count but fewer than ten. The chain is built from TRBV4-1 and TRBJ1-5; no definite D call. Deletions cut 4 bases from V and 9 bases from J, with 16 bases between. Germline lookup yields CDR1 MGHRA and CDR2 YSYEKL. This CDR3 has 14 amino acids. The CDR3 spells CASSRGGRGRPQHF. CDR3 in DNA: TGCGCCAGCAGCCGCGGAGGGCGGGGTAGGCCCCAGCATTTT.

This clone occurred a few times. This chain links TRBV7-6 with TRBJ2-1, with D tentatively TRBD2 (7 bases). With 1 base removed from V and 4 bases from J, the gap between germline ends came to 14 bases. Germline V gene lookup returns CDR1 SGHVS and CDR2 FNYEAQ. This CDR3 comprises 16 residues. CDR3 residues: CASSLDWRGPYNEQFF. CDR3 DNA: TGTGCCAGCAGCTTAGACTGGCGGGGGCCATACAATGAGCAGTTCTTC.

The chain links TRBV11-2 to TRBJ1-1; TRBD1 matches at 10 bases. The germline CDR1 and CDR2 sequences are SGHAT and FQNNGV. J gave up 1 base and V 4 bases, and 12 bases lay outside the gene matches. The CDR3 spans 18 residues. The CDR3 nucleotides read TGTGCCAGCAGCTCCCCGGGACAGGGGTACTCGCCGAACACTGAAGCTTTCTTT. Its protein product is CASSSPGQGYSPNTEAFF.

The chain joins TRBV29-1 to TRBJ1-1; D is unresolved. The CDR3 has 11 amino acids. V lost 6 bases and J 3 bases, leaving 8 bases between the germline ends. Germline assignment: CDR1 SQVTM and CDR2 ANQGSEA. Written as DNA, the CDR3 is TGCAGCGTCACAAGAGACACTGAAGCTTTCTTT. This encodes CSVTRDTEAFF.

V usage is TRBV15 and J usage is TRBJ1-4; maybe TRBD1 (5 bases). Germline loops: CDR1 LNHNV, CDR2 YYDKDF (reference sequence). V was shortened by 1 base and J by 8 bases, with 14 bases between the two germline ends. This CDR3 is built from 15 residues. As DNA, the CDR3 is TGTGCCACCAGCAGAGGACTTGTTGAGGGGGAAAAACTGTTTTTT. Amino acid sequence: CATSRGLVEGEKLFF. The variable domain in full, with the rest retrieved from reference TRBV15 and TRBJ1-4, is DAMVIQNPRYQVTQFGKPVTLSCSQTLNHNVMYWYQQKSSQAPKLLFHYYDKDFNNEADTPDNFQSRRPNTSFCFLDIRSPGLGDTAMYLCATSRGLVEGEKLFFGSGTQLSVL.

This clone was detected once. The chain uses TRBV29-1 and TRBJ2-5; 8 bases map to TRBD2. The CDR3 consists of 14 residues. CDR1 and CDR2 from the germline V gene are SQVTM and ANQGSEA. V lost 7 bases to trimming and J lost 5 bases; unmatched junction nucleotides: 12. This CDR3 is CSATPEAGGETQYF. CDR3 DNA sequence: TGCAGCGCCACTCCTGAGGCGGGGGGCGAGACCCAGTACTTC. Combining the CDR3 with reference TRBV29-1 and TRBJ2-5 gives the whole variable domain SAVISQKPSRDICQRGTSLTIQCQVDSQVTMMFWYRQQPGQSLTLIATANQGSEATYESGFVIDKFPISRPNLTFSTLTVSNMSPEDSSIYLCSATPEAGGETQYFGPGTRLLVL.

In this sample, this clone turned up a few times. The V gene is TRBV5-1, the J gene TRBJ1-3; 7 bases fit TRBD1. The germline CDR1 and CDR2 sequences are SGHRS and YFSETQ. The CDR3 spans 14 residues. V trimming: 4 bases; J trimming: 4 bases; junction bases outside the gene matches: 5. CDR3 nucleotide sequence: TGCGCCAGCAGCGCCGACAGGGCCGGAAACACCATATATTTT. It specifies CASSADRAGNTIYF.

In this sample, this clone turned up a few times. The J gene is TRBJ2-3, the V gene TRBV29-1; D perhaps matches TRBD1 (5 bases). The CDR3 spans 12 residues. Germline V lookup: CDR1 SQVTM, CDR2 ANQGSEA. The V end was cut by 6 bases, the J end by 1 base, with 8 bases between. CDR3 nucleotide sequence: TGCAGCGTAGTACAGGGCACAGATACGCAGTATTTT. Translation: CSVVQGTDTQYF.

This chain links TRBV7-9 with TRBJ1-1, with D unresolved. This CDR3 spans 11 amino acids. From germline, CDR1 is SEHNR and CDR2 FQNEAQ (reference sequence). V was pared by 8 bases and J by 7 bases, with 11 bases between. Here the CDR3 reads CASARAGEAFF. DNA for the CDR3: TGTGCCAGCGCAAGGGCAGGTGAAGCTTTCTTT.

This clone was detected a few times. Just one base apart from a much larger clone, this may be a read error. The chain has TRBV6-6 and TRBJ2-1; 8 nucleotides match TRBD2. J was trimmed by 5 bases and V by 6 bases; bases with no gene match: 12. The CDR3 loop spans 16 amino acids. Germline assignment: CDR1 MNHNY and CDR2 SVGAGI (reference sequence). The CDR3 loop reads CASSPIGGGIDNEQFF. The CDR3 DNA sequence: TGTGCCAGCAGCCCAATAGGCGGGGGGATTGACAATGAGCAGTTCTTC.

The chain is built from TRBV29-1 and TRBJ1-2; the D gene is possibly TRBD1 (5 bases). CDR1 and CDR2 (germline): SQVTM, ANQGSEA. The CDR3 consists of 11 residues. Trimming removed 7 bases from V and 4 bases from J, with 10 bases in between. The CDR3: CSGRGGYGYTF. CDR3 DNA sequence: TGCAGCGGCCGGGGGGGCTATGGCTACACCTTC.

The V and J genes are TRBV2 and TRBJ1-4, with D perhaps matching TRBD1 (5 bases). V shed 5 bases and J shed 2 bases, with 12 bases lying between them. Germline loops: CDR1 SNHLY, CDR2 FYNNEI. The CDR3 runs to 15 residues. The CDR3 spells CASSFQGSTNEKLFF. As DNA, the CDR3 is TGTGCCAGCAGTTTCCAGGGTTCGACTAATGAAAAACTGTTTTTT. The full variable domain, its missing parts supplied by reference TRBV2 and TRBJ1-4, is EPEVTQTPSHQVTQMGQEVILRCVPISNHLYFYWYRQILGQKVEFLVSFYNNEISEKSEIFDDQFSVERPDGSNFTLKIRSTKLEDSAMYFCASSFQGSTNEKLFFGSGTQLSVL.

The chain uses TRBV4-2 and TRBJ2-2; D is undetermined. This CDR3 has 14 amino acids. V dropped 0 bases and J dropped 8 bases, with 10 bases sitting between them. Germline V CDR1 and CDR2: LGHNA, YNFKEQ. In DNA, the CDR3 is TGTGCCAGCAGCCAAGAGGCAACCCCAGGGGAGCTGTTTTTT. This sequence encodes CASSQEATPGELFF.

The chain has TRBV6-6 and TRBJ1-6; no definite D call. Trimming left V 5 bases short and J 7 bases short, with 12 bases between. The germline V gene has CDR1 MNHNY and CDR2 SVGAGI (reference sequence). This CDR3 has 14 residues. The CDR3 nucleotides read TGTGCCAGCAGTCTTTCTGGATCGAATTCACCCCTCCACTTT. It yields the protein CASSLSGSNSPLHF.

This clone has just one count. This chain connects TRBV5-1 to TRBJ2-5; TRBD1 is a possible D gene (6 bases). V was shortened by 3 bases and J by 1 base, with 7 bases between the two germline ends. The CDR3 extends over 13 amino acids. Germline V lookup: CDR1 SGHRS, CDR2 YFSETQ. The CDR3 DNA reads TGCGCCAGCAGCTGGGACATCCAAGAGACCCAGTACTTC. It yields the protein CASSWDIQETQYF.